This TCR beta chain appears in the sequencing data of a study of naive and memory T cell subsets. V was clipped by 7 bases and J by 1 base; unmatched bases: 10. The CDR3 runs 14 residues. CDR1 is SQVTM and CDR2 is ANQGSEA in the germline V gene. Alpha and beta libraries were amplified separately from the second PCR onward. Overall study findings and caveats: Possibly reflecting memory cells re-expressing CD45RA, a few larger clonotypes occurred in naive repertoires, especially CD8.

This clonotype has a count of ten or more. Its antigen is unidentified. Both TRBC1 and TRBC2 were covered by a beta constant-region primer of two equimolar oligonucleotides. Four rounds of PCR amplified the ligated cDNA using nested alpha and beta constant-region primers plus SP2. The cDNA 3' end received a ligated single-stranded oligonucleotide carrying the SP2 primer and a 12-nucleotide UMI. TCRdb ran MiXCR on the UMI-ligation and nested PCR reads and lists one entry per CDR3 protein. This table has roughly 92,000 distinct CDR3 sequences, about 11% appearing once. V gene TRBV29-1 combines with J gene TRBJ2-7; 7 positions match TRBD2. The source is a human donor in good health. The sample was naive CD4+ T cells from blood. CDR3 DNA sequence: TGCAGCGGAAGCGGCGGGGAGGGGTCCTACGAGCAGTACTTC. Protein sequence: CSGSGGEGSYEQYF.